Shown below are 14 T cell receptor beta chains from a single sample sequenced in a study of T cells after yellow fever vaccination (dated 2019 in TCRdb). Receptor libraries were prepared by 5' RACE. This sample was sequenced with an Illumina NovaSeq 6000. TCRdb trimmed public reads at Q25 via fastp, called clones via MiXCR and kept in-frame beta chains. Each entry merges the rows of one CDR3 protein and shows their most common DNA and genes. The sample table holds 250,000 to 350,000 distinct CDR3 sequences, of which around 8.6% were seen once. Approximately 3.5% of the sample is held by the ten biggest clonotypes. The treatment or condition label, as the study defines it: live attenuated yellow fever vaccine strain. The sequencing used CD4+ T cells sorted from PBMCs, collected 5 days after the yellow fever booster vaccination. The receptors were sampled from a young man who received the YFV17D yellow fever vaccine.

This clonotype has a count of ten or more. The V call is TRBV7-2, the J call TRBJ2-7; weak D call: TRBD1 (6 bases). This CDR3 contains 16 residues. V dropped 5 bases and J dropped 1 base, with 18 bases sitting between them. Germline values: CDR1 SGHTA, CDR2 FQGNSA. The CDR3 protein is CASSRSGTRDSYEQYF. Written as DNA, the CDR3 is TGTGCCAGCAGCCGATCCGGGACAAGAGATTCCTACGAGCAGTACTTC.

This clonotype has a count of ten or more. The V gene is TRBV6-5, the J gene TRBJ2-3; no firm D call. This CDR3 is built from 13 residues. V gave up 5 bases and J gave up 0 bases, with 6 bases separating them. Looked up from germline, CDR1 is MNHEY and CDR2 is SVGAGI. The CDR3 nucleotides read TGTGCCAGCAGTGCTTTAAGCACAGATACGCAGTATTTT. This translates into CASSALSTDTQYF.

The chain is built from TRBV29-1 and TRBJ1-1; D ambiguous. Germline CDR1 reads SQVTM; CDR2 reads ANQGSEA. The CDR3 has 13 residues. V lost 4 bases, J lost 4 bases, and 13 bases lay in between. CDR3 amino acids: CSVGAAYGTEAFF. As DNA, the CDR3 is TGCAGCGTTGGGGCAGCTTACGGCACTGAAGCTTTCTTT.

This clonotype occurred a few times. V and J are TRBV11-2 and TRBJ1-4; tentatively, D is TRBD1 (6 bases). Germline CDR1 and CDR2: SGHAT and FQNNGV. CDR3 length: 15 amino acids. V dropped 5 bases and J dropped 3 bases, with 13 bases sitting between them. Here the CDR3 DNA reads TGTGCCAGCAGCAATTCAGGACAGCCTAATGAAAAACTGTTTTTT. It translates to CASSNSGQPNEKLFF.

The V call is TRBV7-3, the J call TRBJ2-2, with TRBD1 matching over 9 bases. V lost 5 bases, J lost 4 bases, and 8 bases stayed unmatched. Germline V gene data show CDR1 as SGHTA and CDR2 as FQGTGA. This CDR3 region has 16 residues. The CDR3 nucleotides are TGTGCCAGCAGCACCTACAGGGGGCGGATCACCGGGGAGCTGTTTTTT. It is translated as CASSTYRGRITGELFF.

This rearrangement joins TRBV3-1 to TRBJ1-6; no firm D call. Looked up from germline, CDR1 is LGHDT and CDR2 is YNNKEL (reference sequence). CDR3 length: 15 amino acids. V gave up 0 bases and J gave up 9 bases, with 12 bases separating them. DNA for the CDR3: TGTGCCAGCAGCCAAGAACCCAGACCCGCTTCACCCCTCCACTTT. It yields the protein CASSQEPRPASPLHF. Variable domain in full (rest from reference TRBV3-1 and TRBJ1-6): DTAVSQTPKYLVTQMGNDKSIKCEQNLGHDTMYWYKQDSKKFLKIMFSYNNKELIINETVPNRFSPKSPDKAHLNLHINSLELGDSAVYFCASSQEPRPASPLHFGNGTRLTVT.

In its sample, this clonotype was seen a few times. The CDR3 loop is CASSGGMGETQYF. The CDR3 coding sequence is TGTGCCAGCAGTGGGGGAATGGGAGAGACCCAGTACTTC. This chain links TRBV6-5 with TRBJ2-5, with D perhaps given as TRBD1 or TRBD2 (5 bases each). Germline loops: CDR1 MNHEY, CDR2 SVGAGI. Trimming removed 5 bases at V and 4 bases at J, with 11 bases between. This CDR3 region has 13 residues.

The rearrangement joins TRBV7-7 to TRBJ2-7; a possible D gene is TRBD2 (5 bases). This CDR3 spans 17 amino acids. Per the germline V gene, CDR1 is SSHAT and CDR2 is FNYEAQ (reference sequence). The CDR3 protein is CASSLATRRWDSYEQYV. The DNA of the CDR3 is TGTGCTAGCAGCTTAGCTACCAGGAGGTGGGACTCCTACGAGCAGTACGTC.

Many counts were recorded for this clonotype. The gene calls are TRBV24-1 and TRBJ2-5; D is possibly TRBD2 (6 bases). V shed 4 bases and J shed 1 base, with 15 bases lying between them. Per the germline V gene, CDR1 is KGHDR and CDR2 is SFDVKD. The CDR3 extends over 16 amino acids. CDR3 sequence: CATSDPGTSAQETQYF. The CDR3 region has the DNA TGTGCCACCAGTGACCCCGGGACTTCTGCCCAAGAGACCCAGTACTTC.

This clonotype was recorded many times. The chain links TRBV28 to TRBJ2-3, with D possibly matching TRBD2 (6 bases). Germline V gives CDR1 MDHEN, CDR2 SYDVKM. The CDR3 covers 13 residues. V was pared by 7 bases and J by 1 base, with 9 bases between. The CDR3 DNA reads as TGTGCCAGCAACCCTAGCGGCACAGATACGCAGTATTTT. Translated: CASNPSGTDTQYF.

This clonotype was seen only a few times. This chain joins TRBV5-6 and TRBJ2-5; 8 positions match TRBD2. CDR1 is SGHDT, CDR2 YYEEEE, per germline. This CDR3 spans 15 amino acids. V lost 1 base, J lost 3 bases, and 5 bases stayed unmatched. The CDR3 coding sequence is TGTGCCAGCAGCTTGAACGGGGGGGCCGAAGAGACCCAGTACTTC. Amino acid sequence: CASSLNGGAEETQYF.

The CDR3 region has the DNA TGCGCCAGCAAAACTTCGGGGGCCGACGAGCAGTACTTC. Residues: CASKTSGADEQYF. The chain is built from TRBV10-2 and TRBJ2-7; D tentatively fits TRBD1 or TRBD2 (6 bases each). The V gene's germline CDR1 is WSHSY and CDR2 SAAADI. Trimming took 7 bases from V and 5 from J, leaving 15 bases between them. The CDR3 runs to 13 residues.

There are a few counts of this clonotype. This chain uses TRBV5-1 with TRBJ1-1, with 8 bases lining up with TRBD1. V shed 4 bases and J 11 bases; nucleotides not matched to a gene: 13. CDR1 and CDR2 (germline): SGHRS, YFSETQ. The CDR3 sequence is 14 residues long. CDR3: CASSVTGANFRAFF. CDR3 sequence (DNA): TGCGCCAGCAGCGTGACAGGGGCCAACTTTCGGGCTTTCTTT.

This clonotype was counted between two and nine times. The gene calls are TRBV5-1 and TRBJ1-6; 7 bases agree with TRBD1. Germline V gene sequence: CDR1 SGHRS, CDR2 YFSETQ. CDR3 length: 16 residues. Unmatched junction bases numbered 7, after V lost 0 bases and J lost 7 bases. CDR3 amino acids: CASSLGRGISNSPLHF. The DNA of the CDR3 is TGCGCCAGCAGCTTGGGCAGGGGGATAAGCAATTCACCCCTCCACTTT.